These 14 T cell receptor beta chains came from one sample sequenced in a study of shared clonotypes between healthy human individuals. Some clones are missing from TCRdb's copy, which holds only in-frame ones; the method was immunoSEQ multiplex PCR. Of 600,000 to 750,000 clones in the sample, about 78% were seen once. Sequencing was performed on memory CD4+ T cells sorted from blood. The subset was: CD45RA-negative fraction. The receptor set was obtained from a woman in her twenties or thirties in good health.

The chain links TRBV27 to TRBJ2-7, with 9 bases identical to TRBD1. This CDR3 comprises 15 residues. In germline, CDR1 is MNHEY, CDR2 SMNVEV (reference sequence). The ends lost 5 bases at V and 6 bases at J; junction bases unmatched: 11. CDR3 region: CASSDQNTGGVEQYF. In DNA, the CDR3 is TGTGCCAGCAGTGATCAAAACACAGGGGGCGTCGAGCAGTACTTC.

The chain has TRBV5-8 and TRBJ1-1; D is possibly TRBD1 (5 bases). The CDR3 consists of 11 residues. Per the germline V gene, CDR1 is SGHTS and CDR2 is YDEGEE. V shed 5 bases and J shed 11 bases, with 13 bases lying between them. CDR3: CASRNRMVAFF. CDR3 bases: TGTGCCAGCAGGAACAGGATGGTGGCTTTCTTT.

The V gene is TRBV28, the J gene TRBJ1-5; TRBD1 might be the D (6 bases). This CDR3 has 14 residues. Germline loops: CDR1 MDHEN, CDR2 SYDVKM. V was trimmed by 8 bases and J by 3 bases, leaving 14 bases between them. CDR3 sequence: CASPITGFNQPQHF. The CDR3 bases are TGTGCCAGCCCTATTACAGGGTTCAATCAGCCCCAGCATTTT.

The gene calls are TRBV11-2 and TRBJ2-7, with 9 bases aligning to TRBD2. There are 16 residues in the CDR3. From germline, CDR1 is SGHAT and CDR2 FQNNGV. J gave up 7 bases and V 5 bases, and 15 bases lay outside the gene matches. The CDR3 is CASSPRNSGSTREQYF. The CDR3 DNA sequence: TGTGCCAGCAGCCCGCGAAATAGCGGGAGTACGAGGGAGCAGTACTTC. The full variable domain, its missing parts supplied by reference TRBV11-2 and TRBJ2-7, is EAGVAQSPRYKIIEKRQSVAFWCNPISGHATLYWYQQILGQGPKLLIQFQNNGVVDDSQLPKDRFSAERLKGVDSTLKIQPAKLEDSAVYLCASSPRNSGSTREQYFGPGTRLTVT.

This CDR3 is CASSQKGLNEQFF. The CDR3 coding sequence is TGCGCCAGCAGCCAGAAGGGGTTAAATGAGCAGTTCTTC. This chain joins TRBV4-1 and TRBJ2-1, with D perhaps TRBD1 (5 bases). Germline V CDR1 and CDR2: MGHRA, YSYEKL. The CDR3 runs 13 residues. Trimming left V 3 bases short and J 7 bases short, with 10 bases between.

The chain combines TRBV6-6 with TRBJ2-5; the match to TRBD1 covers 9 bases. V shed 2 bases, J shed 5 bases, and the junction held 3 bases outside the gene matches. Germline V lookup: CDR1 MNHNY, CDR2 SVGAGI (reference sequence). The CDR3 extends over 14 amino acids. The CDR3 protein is CASSYDGQGETQYF. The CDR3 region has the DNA TGTGCCAGCAGTTACGACGGACAGGGGGAGACCCAGTACTTC.

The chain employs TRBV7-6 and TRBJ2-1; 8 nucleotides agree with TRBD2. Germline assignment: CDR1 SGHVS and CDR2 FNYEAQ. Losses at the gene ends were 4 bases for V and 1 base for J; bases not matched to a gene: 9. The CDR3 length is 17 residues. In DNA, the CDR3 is TGTGCCAGCAGCTCTGTTCGCGGGAGGTTATCCTACAATGAGCAGTTCTTC. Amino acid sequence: CASSSVRGRLSYNEQFF.

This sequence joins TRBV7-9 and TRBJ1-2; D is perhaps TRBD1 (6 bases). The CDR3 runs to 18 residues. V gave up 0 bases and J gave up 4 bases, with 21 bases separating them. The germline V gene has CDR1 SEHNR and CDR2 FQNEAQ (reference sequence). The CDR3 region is CASSLAGTRPSTGYGYTF. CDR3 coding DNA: TGTGCCAGCAGCTTAGCGGGGACAAGGCCCTCAACGGGCTATGGCTACACCTTC.

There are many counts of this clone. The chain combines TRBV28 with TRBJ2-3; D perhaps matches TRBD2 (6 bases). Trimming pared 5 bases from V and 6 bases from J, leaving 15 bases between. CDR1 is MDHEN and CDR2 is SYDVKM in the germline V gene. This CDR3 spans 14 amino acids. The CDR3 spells CASSLLGGPDTQYF. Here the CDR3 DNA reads TGTGCCAGCAGTCTCCTCGGGGGTCCCGATACGCAGTATTTT.

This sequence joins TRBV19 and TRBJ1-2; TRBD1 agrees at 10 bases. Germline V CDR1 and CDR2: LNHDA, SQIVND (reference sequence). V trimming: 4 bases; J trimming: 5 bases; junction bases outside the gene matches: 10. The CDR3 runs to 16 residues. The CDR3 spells CASSTTGTGVRYGYTF. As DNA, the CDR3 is TGTGCCAGTAGTACCACCGGGACAGGGGTTAGATATGGCTACACCTTC.

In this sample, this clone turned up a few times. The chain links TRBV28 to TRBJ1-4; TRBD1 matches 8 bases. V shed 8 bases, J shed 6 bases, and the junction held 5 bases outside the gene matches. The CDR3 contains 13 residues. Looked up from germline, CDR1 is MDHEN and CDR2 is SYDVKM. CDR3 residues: CASRQGFYEKLFF. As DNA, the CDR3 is TGTGCCAGCCGACAGGGGTTTTATGAAAAACTGTTTTTT.

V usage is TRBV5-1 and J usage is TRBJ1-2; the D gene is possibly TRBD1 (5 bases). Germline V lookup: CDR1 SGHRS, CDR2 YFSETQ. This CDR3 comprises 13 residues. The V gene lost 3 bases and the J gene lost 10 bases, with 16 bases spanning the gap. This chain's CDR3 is CASSSDIGFAYTF. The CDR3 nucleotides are TGCGCCAGCAGCTCGGACATTGGGTTTGCCTACACCTTC.

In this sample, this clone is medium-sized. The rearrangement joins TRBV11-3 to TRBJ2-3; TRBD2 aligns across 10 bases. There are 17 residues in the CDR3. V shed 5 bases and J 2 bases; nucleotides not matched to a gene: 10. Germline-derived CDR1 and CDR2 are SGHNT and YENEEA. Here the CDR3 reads CASSNSLLAGDTDTQYF. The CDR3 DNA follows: TGTGCCAGCAGCAATAGCCTCCTAGCGGGGGACACAGATACGCAGTATTTT. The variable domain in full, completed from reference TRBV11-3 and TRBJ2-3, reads EAGVVQSPRYKIIEKKQPVAFWCNPISGHNTLYWYLQNLGQGPELLIRYENEEAVDDSQLPKDRFSAERLKGVDSTLKIQPAELGDSAVYLCASSNSLLAGDTDTQYFGPGTRLTVL.

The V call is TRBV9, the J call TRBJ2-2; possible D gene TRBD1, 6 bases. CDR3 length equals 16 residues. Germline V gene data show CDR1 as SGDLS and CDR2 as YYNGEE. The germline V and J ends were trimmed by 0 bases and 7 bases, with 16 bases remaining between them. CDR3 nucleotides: TGTGCCAGCAGCGTAGTGGACCTCAGGGGCTTCGGGGAGCTGTTTTTT. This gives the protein CASSVVDLRGFGELFF.